This TCR beta chain was identified during a study of blood T cell repertoires in COVID-19. Overall study context: Specimens from acute and convalescent COVID-19 originated in the United States, Italy and Spain. The cDNA or gDNA used as material had been derived from T cells, B-cell-depleted T cells, or PBMCs.

In the authors' workflow: Cell counts per sample came from amplifying reference gene primers. This table comes from immunoSEQ multiplex PCR, and its TCRdb copy is limited to in-frame clones, with some not included. V, J and clone size are those of that table, while D and trimming were read from the DNA. The table records more than 250,000 clones, around 86% of them present only once. The CDR3 totals 13 residues. Trimming left V 10 bases short and J 6 bases short, with 18 bases between. Per germline, CDR1 MDHEN and CDR2 SYDVKM. This chain links TRBV28 with TRBJ1-2; D might be TRBD1 (5 bases). The sequence was collected from a man between 50 and 59 years old with active or convalescent COVID-19. Sequencing was performed on peripheral blood. Here the CDR3 DNA reads TGTGCCATCGAGCCGGGGAGGGGTCATGGCTACACCTTC. Its translation is CAIEPGRGHGYTF.